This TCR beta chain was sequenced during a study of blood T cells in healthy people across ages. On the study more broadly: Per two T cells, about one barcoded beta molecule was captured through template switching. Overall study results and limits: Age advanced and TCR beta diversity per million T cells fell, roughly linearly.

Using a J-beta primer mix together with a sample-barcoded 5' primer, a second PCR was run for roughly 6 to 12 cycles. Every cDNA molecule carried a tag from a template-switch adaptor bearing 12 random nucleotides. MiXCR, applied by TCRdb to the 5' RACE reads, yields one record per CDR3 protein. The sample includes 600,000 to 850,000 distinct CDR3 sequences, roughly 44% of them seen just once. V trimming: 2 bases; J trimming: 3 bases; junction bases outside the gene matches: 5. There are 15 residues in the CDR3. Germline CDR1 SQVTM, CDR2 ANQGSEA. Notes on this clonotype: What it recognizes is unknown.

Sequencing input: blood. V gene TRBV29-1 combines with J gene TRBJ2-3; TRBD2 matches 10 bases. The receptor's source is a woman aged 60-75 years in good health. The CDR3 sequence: CSVETSGIGTDTQYF. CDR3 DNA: TGCAGCGTTGAAACTAGCGGGATAGGGACAGATACGCAGTATTTT.